This TCR beta chain derives from a study of CDR3 diversity in severe acne. V gave up 2 bases and J gave up 8 bases, with 12 bases separating them. Germline-derived CDR1 and CDR2 are DFQATT and SNEGSKA (reference sequence). The CDR3 has 12 amino acids. TCRdb re-derived calls from the PCR reads in MiXCR, one entry per CDR3 protein. The sample has fewer than 90,000 distinct CDR3 sequences, approximately 49% seen once. This clonotype was counted ten times or more. This clonotype was obtained from a male donor with severe acne vulgaris. The sample was blood. V is TRBV20-1 and J is TRBJ1-2; tentatively, D is TRBD1 (5 bases). CDR3 loop: CSARRDRDGYTF. CDR3 bases: TGCAGTGCTAGAAGGGATAGGGACGGCTACACCTTC.